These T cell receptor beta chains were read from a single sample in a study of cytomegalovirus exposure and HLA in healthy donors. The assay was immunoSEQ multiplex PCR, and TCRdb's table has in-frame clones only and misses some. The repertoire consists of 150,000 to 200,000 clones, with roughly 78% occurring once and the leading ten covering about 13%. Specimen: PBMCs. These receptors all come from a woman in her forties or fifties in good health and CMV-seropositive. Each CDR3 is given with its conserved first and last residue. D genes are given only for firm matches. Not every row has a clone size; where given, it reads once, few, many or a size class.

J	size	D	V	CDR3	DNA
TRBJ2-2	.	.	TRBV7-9	CSSTIFGQIKNTGELFF	TGTTCCAGCACGATCTTCGGACAGATAAAGAACACCGGGGAGCTGTTTTTT
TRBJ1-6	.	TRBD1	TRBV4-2	CASSSAPGQAFHF	TGTGCCAGCAGCTCAGCCCCCGGACAGGCGTTCCACTTT
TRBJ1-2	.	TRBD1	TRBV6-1	CASSDGRGLGYTF	TGTGCCAGCAGTGATGGCAGGGGGCTTGGCTACACCTTC
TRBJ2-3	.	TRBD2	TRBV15	CATSRDGLAGDTQYF	TGTGCCACCAGCAGAGATGGGCTAGCGGGGGATACGCAGTATTTT
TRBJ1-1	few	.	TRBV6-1	CASSEVGGRGDTEAFF	TGTGCCAGCAGTGAAGTCGGCGGGAGGGGGGACACTGAAGCTTTCTTT
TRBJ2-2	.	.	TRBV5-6	CASSFWGGTGELFF	TGTGCCAGCAGCTTTTGGGGAGGCACCGGGGAGCTGTTTTTT
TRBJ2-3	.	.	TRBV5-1	CASSLVQASTDTQYF	TGCGCCAGCAGCTTAGTCCAAGCTAGCACAGATACGCAGTATTTT
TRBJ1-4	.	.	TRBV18	CASSPPSAGDGEKLFF	TGTGCCAGCTCACCACCGAGCGCAGGGGATGGAGAAAAACTGTTTTTT
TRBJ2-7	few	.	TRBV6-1	CATSPYGQLSYEQYF	TGTGCCACCTCGCCTTACGGACAGCTGTCCTACGAGCAGTACTTC
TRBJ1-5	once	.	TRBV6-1	CASRVFQGSQPQHF	TGTGCCAGCAGGGTATTTCAGGGATCTCAGCCCCAGCATTTT
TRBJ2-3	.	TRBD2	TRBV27	CASRVAGLADTQYF	TGTGCCAGCAGAGTAGCGGGGCTCGCAGATACGCAGTATTTT
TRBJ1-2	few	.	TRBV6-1	CASSEIPGLSGYTF	TGTGCCAGCAGCGAAATACCGGGACTTAGTGGCTACACCTTC
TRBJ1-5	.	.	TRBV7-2	CASSLESYQPQHF	TGTGCCAGCAGCTTAGAGAGCTATCAGCCCCAGCATTTT
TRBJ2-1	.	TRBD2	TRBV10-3	CAISPRLAGVNEQFF	TGTGCCATCAGCCCTAGGCTAGCGGGGGTTAATGAGCAGTTCTTC
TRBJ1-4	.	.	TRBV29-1	CSVQQSTNEKLFF	TGCAGCGTACAACAGTCAACTAATGAAAAACTGTTTTTT
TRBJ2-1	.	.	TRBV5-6	CASSLAPAKQFF	TGTGCCAGCAGCTTGGCCCCCGCGAAGCAGTTCTTC
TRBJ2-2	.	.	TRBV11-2	CASSLSLDLGELFF	TGTGCCAGCAGCTTAAGCCTAGACTTAGGGGAGCTGTTTTTT
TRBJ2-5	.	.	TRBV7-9	CASSLAAFGDSLQETQYF	TGTGCCAGCAGCTTAGCGGCCTTCGGCGACAGTTTGCAAGAGACCCAGTACTTC
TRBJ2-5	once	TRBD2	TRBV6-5	CASRPAGLTKETQYF	TGTGCCAGCCGCCCAGCGGGGTTAACCAAAGAGACCCAGTACTTC
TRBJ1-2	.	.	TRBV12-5	CASGFSTASNYGYTF	TGTGCTAGTGGTTTCAGCACAGCCTCTAACTATGGCTACACCTTC
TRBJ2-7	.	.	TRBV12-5	CASGPDYGQYF	TGTGCTAGTGGTCCCGACTACGGGCAGTACTTC
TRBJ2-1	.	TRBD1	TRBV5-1	CASNRDSVYNEQFF	TGCGCCAGCAATCGGGACAGTGTCTACAATGAGCAGTTCTTC
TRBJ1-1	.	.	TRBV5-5	CASSWGSGGRTEAFF	TGTGCCAGCAGCTGGGGGTCGGGCGGGAGGACTGAAGCTTTCTTT
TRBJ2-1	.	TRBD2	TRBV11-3	CASSRSGGSYNEQFF	TGTGCCAGCAGCCGGAGCGGGGGGTCCTACAATGAGCAGTTCTTC
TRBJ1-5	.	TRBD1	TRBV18	CASSTDRGQPQHF	TGTGCCAGCTCAACCGACAGGGGTCAGCCCCAGCATTTT
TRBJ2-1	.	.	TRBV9	CASSRGSNEQFF	TGTGCCAGCAGCCGAGGGTCCAATGAGCAGTTCTTC
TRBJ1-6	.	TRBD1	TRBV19	CASEQGLGNSPLHF	TGTGCCAGCGAACAGGGGCTAGGTAATTCACCCCTCCACTTT
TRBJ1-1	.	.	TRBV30	CAWSSGTEAFF	TGTGCCTGGAGTTCGGGGACTGAAGCTTTCTTT
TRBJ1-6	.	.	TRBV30	CAWSQGQINSPLHF	TGTGCCTGGAGTCAAGGACAGATTAATTCACCCCTCCACTTT
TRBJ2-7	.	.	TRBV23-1	CASSQSDSSREQYF	TGCGCCAGCAGTCAATCGGACTCCTCTCGCGAGCAGTACTTC